This T cell receptor (beta chain) was retrieved from a study of blood T cell repertoires in COVID-19. Sequenced by immunoSEQ multiplex PCR; TCRdb stores in-frame clones only, minus some. The top ten hold roughly 2.5% of the sample, which has more than 95,000 clones, approximately 80% seen once. CDR3 size: 13 residues. The germline V gene encodes CDR1 SGHDT and CDR2 YYEEEE. V lost 0 bases to trimming and J lost 6 bases, with 6 bases between them. This clone showed up just once. The rearrangement uses TRBV5-6 and TRBJ2-2; D perhaps matches TRBD1 (5 bases). Sequencing input: peripheral blood. The TCR comes from a man aged 50-60 years with acute or convalescent COVID-19. The CDR3 DNA sequence: TGTGCCAGCAGCTTGGGGGGCGCCGGGGAGCTGTTTTTT. Translating it yields CASSLGGAGELFF. Together with reference TRBV5-6 and TRBJ2-2, the CDR3 gives the full variable domain: DAGVTQSPTHLIKTRGQQVTLRCSPKSGHDTVSWYQQALGQGPQFIFQYYEEEERQRGNFPDRFSGHQFPNYSSELNVNALLLGDSALYLCASSLGGAGELFFGEGSRLTVL.